The clone carrying this TCR beta chain was seen once. The data are from a study of sequential checkpoint blockade in melanoma. Treatment described: randomized to nivolumab then ipilimumab (arm A) or the reverse (arm B). Sequencing used immunoSEQ multiplex PCR; TCRdb keeps in-frame clones, though not all of them. Among 6,600 or so clones listed, approximately 51% were seen once. This clonotype was obtained from a human donor with melanoma. The sample was CD8+ T cells sorted from blood (inferred from file names), taken from a patient given nivolumab and ipilimumab in sequence.

CDR3 DNA: TGTGCCAGCAGCTTGCGTTTTGGACAGGGGAATTCTCGGACTGAAGCTTTCTTT. Translating it yields CASSLRFGQGNSRTEAFF. The V gene is TRBV5-6, the J gene TRBJ1-1, with 9 bases matching TRBD1. CDR1 is SGHDT, CDR2 YYEEEE, per germline. V shed 1 base and J 5 bases; nucleotides not matched to a gene: 15. The CDR3 has 18 residues. The variable domain in full, completed from reference TRBV5-6 and TRBJ1-1, reads DAGVTQSPTHLIKTRGQQVTLRCSPKSGHDTVSWYQQALGQGPQFIFQYYEEEERQRGNFPDRFSGHQFPNYSSELNVNALLLGDSALYLCASSLRFGQGNSRTEAFFGQGTRLTVV.